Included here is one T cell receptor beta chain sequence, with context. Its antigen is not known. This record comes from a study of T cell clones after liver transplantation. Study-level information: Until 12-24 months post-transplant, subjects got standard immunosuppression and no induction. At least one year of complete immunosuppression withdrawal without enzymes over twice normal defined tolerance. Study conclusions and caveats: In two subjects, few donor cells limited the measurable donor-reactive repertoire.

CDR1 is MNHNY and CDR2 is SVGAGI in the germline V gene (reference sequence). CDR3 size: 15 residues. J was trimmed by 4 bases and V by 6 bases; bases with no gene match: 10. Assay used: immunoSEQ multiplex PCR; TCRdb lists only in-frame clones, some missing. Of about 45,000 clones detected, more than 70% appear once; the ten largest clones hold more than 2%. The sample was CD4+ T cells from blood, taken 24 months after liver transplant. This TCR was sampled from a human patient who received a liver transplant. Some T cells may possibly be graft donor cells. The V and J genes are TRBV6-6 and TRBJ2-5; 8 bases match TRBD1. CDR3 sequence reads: CASRAGQGSVETQYF. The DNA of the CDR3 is TGTGCCAGCAGGGCAGGACAGGGTAGTGTAGAGACCCAGTACTTC.